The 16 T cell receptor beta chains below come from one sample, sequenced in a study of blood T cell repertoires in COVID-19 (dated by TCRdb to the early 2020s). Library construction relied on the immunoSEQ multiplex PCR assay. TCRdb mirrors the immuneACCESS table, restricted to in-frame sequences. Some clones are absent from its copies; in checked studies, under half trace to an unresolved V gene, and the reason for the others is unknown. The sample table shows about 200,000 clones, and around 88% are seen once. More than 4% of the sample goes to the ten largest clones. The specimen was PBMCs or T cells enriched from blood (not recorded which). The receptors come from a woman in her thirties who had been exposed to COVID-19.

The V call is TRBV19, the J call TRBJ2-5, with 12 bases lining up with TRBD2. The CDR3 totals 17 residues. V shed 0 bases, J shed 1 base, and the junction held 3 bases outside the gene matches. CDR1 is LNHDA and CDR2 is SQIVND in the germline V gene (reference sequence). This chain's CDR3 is CASSIDRTSGAQETQYF. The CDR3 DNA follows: TGTGCCAGTAGTATAGATCGGACTAGCGGGGCCCAAGAGACCCAGTACTTC.

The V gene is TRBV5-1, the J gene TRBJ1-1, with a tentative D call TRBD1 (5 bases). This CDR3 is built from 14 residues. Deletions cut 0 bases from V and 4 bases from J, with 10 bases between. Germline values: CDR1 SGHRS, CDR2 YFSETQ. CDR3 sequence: CASSLGQLGTEAFF. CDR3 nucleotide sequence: TGCGCCAGCAGCTTGGGACAGTTGGGCACTGAAGCTTTCTTT.

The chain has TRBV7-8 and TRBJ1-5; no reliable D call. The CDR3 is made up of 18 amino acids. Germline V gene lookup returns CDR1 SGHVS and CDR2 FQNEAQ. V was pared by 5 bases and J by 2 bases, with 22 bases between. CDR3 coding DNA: TGTGCCAGCAGCCCGGAGCGTGCCGGCCCCGAACGCAATCAGCCCCAGCATTTT. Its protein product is CASSPERAGPERNQPQHF.

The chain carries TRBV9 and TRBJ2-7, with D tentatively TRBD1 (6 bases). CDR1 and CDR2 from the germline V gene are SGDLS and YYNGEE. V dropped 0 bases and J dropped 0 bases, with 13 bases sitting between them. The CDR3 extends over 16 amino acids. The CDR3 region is CASSVGGHLSSYEQYF. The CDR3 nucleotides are TGTGCCAGCAGCGTAGGGGGACACCTTAGCTCCTACGAGCAGTACTTC.

CDR3 coding DNA: TGTGCCAGCAGTGCCGGGACAGGGATTCAGGATGGCTACACCTTC. This gives the protein CASSAGTGIQDGYTF. V is TRBV2 and J is TRBJ1-2; 9 nucleotides match TRBD1. CDR1 is SNHLY and CDR2 is FYNNEI in the germline V gene. This CDR3 contains 15 residues. After removal of 4 bases from V and 6 bases from J, the junction contained 9 bases not matched to a gene.

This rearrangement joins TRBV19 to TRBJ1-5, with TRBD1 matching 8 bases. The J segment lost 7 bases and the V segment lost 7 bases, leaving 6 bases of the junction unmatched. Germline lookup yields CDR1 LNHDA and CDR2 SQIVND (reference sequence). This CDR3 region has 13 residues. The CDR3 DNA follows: TGTGCCAGTACCTTGACAGGGGCACAGCCCCAGCATTTT. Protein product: CASTLTGAQPQHF.

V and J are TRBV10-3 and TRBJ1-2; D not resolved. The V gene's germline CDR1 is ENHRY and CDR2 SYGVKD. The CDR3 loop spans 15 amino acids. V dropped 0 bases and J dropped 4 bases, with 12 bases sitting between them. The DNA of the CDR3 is TGTGCCATCAGTGAGTCAGGAGCAGAAGGCTATGGCTACACCTTC. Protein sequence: CAISESGAEGYGYTF.

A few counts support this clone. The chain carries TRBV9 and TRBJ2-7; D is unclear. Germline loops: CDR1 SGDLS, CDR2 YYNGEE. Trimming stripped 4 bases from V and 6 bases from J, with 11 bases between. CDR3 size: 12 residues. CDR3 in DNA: TGTGCCAGCAGCCCGAACGGCGGCGAGCAGTACTTC. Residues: CASSPNGGEQYF.

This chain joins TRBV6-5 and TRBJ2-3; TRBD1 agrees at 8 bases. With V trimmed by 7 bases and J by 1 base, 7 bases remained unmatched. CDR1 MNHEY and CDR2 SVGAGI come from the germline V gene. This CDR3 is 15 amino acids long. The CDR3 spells CASMIQGVGTDTQYF. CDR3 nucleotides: TGTGCCAGCATGATACAGGGGGTCGGCACAGATACGCAGTATTTT.

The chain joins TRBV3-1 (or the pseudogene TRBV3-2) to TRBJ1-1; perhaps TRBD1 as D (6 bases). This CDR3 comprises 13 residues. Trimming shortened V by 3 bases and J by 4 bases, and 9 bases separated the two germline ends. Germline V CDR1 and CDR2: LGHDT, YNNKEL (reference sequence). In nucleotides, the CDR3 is TGTGCCAGCAGCCACAGGGGTGCCACTGAAGCTTTCTTT. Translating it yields CASSHRGATEAFF.

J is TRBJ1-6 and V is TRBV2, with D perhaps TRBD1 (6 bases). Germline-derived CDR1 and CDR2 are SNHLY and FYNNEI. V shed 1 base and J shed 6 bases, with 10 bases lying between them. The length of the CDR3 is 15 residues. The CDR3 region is CASSEGLGGNSPLHF. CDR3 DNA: TGTGCCAGCAGTGAAGGGTTAGGGGGTAATTCACCCCTCCACTTT.

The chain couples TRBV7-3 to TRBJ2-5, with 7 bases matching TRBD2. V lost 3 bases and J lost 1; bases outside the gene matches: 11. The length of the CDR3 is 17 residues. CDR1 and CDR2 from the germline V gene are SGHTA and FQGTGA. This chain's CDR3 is CASSFGEGSPAQETQYF. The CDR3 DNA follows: TGTGCCAGCAGCTTCGGGGAGGGTAGCCCCGCCCAAGAGACCCAGTACTTC.

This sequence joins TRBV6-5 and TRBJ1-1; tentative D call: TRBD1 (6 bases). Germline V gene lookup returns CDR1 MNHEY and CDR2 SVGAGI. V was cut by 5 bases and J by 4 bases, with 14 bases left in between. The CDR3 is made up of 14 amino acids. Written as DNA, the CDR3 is TGTGCCAGCAGTCCACAGGGAACTAGCACTGAAGCTTTCTTT. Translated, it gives CASSPQGTSTEAFF.

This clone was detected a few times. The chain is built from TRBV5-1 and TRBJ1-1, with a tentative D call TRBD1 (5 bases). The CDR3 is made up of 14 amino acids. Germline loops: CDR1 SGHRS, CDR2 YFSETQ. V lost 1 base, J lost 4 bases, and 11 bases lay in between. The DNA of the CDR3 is TGCGCCAGCAGCTTGATGGTCGGGGGCACTGAAGCTTTCTTT. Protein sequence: CASSLMVGGTEAFF.

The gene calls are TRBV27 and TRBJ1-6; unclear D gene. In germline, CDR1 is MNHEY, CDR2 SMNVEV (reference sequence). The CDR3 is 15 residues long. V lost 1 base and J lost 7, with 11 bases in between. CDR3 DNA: TGTGCCAGCAGTTTATTAGCCAGCCTAAATTCACCCCTCCACTTT. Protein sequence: CASSLLASLNSPLHF.

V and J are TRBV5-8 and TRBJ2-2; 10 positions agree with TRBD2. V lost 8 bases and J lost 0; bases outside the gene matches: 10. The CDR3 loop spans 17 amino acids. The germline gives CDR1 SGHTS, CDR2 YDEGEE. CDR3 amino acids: CASLLAGDSANTGELFF. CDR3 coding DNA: TGTGCCAGTCTCCTAGCGGGGGATAGCGCGAACACCGGGGAGCTGTTTTTT.